This T cell receptor beta chain is from a study of molecular identifiers for immune sequencing clone quantification. A single record per CDR3 protein comes from TCRdb applying MiXCR to the PCR reads. Altogether about half a million distinct CDR3 sequences are present, 20% to 25% being singletons, with the ten largest covering about 0.84%. The germline CDR1 and CDR2 sequences are LGHNA and YNFKEQ. V lost 0 bases to trimming and J lost 3 bases, with 5 bases between them. The CDR3 totals 13 residues. The rearrangement links TRBV4-2 to TRBJ1-1; D uncertain. The source of this sequence is a human donor in good health. Some libraries in this study had Jurkat cell RNA spiked in. Sequencing was done on a sample of naive CD8+ T cells from blood, with Jurkat cell RNA spiked in. The subset is: FACS-sorted CD8+CD4-CCR7+CD45RA+ naive T cells. The CDR3 region is CASSQDFYTEAFF. In nucleotides, the CDR3 is TGTGCCAGCAGCCAAGATTTCTACACTGAAGCTTTCTTT.